This record covers a single T cell receptor (beta chain). This specimen belongs to a study of cytomegalovirus exposure and HLA in healthy donors. Profiling relied on immunoSEQ multiplex PCR, and the TCRdb table lists in-frame clones only, not all of them. The table has a few hundred thousand clones, 80% to 90% seen once; the top ten hold approximately 0.84%. This CDR3 is 12 amino acids long. CDR1 is SGHDN and CDR2 is FVKESK in the germline V gene. V was clipped by 0 bases and J by 9 bases, with 9 bases between them. V and J are TRBV14 and TRBJ2-7; D may be TRBD2 (5 bases). The sample was PBMCs. The receptor was isolated from a woman between 18 and 29 years old in good health and CMV-seronegative. The CDR3 DNA follows: TGTGCCAGCAGCCAAGACTCGGGAACGCAGTACTTC. This codes for CASSQDSGTQYF. Supplemented by reference TRBV14 and TRBJ2-7, the full variable domain reads EAGVTQFPSHSVIEKGQTVTLRCDPISGHDNLYWYRRVMGKEIKFLLHFVKESKQDESGMPNNRFLAERTGGTYSTLKVQPAELEDSGVYFCASSQDSGTQYFGPGTRLTVT.